These 27 T cell receptor beta chains came from one sample sequenced in a study of Graves' ophthalmopathy and Graves' hyperthyroidism. RNA transcripts were the source from which TCR beta CDR3 regions were amplified. The library came from an HTBI-primed first-round RT-PCR and a second-round multiplex PCR. TCRdb reprocessed the multiplex PCR reads with MiXCR, giving one entry per CDR3 protein. The table includes 350,000 to 450,000 distinct CDR3 sequences, about 21% detected once. The specimen sequenced was peripheral blood. These receptor sequences come from a young woman with stable Graves' hyperthyroidism.

This clonotype showed up many times. V gene TRBV6-2 or TRBV6-3 combines with J gene TRBJ2-5; tentatively, D is TRBD2 (5 bases). Between the trimmed V and J ends, which lost 6 bases and 5 bases, there was a span of 19 bases. CDR3 length: 15 amino acids. Germline CDR1 MNHEY, CDR2 SVGEGT. This CDR3 reads CASSHGDFQTETQYF. CDR3 DNA: TGTGCCAGCAGCCACGGGGATTTCCAAACGGAGACCCAGTACTTC.

In its sample, this clonotype was seen a few times. The chain recombines TRBV5-1 with TRBJ2-5; TRBD2 matches 12 bases. The CDR3 covers 16 residues. V was clipped by 1 base and J by 5 bases; unmatched bases: 6. CDR1 is SGHRS, CDR2 YFSETQ, per germline. The CDR3 nucleotides are TGCGCCAGCAGCTTGAGACTAGCGGGAGTGAAGGAGACCCAGTACTTC. Its protein product is CASSLRLAGVKETQYF.

This chain uses TRBV11-2 with TRBJ1-1, with D possibly matching TRBD1 (6 bases). This CDR3 is built from 16 residues. Germline CDR1 is SGHAT and CDR2 is FQNNGV. Trimming took off 0 bases at V and 0 bases at J, with 11 bases between the two ends. For the CDR3, the DNA is TGTGCCAGCAGCTTAGACTGGACAGACATGAACACTGAAGCTTTCTTT. Amino acids: CASSLDWTDMNTEAFF.

This clonotype was detected many times. The genes are TRBV25-1 and TRBJ1-1; no definite D call. Trimming took off 1 base at V and 1 base at J, with 7 bases between the two ends. Germline V lookup: CDR1 MGHDK, CDR2 SYGVNS. This CDR3 contains 14 residues. The CDR3 protein is CASSESGGNTEAFF. CDR3 DNA: TGTGCCAGCAGTGAATCTGGAGGGAACACTGAAGCTTTCTTT.

In its sample, this clonotype was seen many times. This chain links TRBV28 with TRBJ1-2; 7 bases align to TRBD1. Germline trimming cut 1 base from V and 4 bases from J; bases unmatched to any gene: 12. The CDR3 length is 17 residues. CDR1 MDHEN and CDR2 SYDVKM come from the germline V gene. The CDR3 protein is CASSLFTAQGSVYGYTF. The CDR3 DNA follows: TGTGCCAGCAGTTTATTCACGGCACAGGGGTCCGTCTATGGCTACACCTTC.

This clonotype has at least ten counts. V is TRBV6-1 and J is TRBJ2-7, with a tentative D call TRBD2 (5 bases). The CDR3 totals 14 residues. The germline CDR1 and CDR2 sequences are MNHNS and SASEGT. V dropped 6 bases and J dropped 0 bases, with 12 bases sitting between them. The CDR3 DNA follows: TGTGCCAGCAGCGATAGCGAGAGCTCCTACGAGCAGTACTTC. It translates to CASSDSESSYEQYF.

This clonotype was seen ten or more times. The CDR3: CASSLKQGYGYTF. The CDR3 region has the DNA TGTGCCAGCAGCTTAAAACAGGGCTATGGCTACACCTTC. This chain uses TRBV7-9 with TRBJ1-2; D is possibly TRBD1 (6 bases). V lost 2 bases and J 4 bases, leaving 8 bases between the germline ends. CDR3 length equals 13 residues. Germline V CDR1 and CDR2: SEHNR, FQNEAQ (reference sequence).

This clonotype was seen a handful of times. The chain recombines TRBV9 with TRBJ2-7, with D unclear. Trimming left V 0 bases short and J 0 bases short, with 10 bases between. Germline V gene lookup returns CDR1 SGDLS and CDR2 YYNGEE. The CDR3 loop spans 15 amino acids. Written as DNA, the CDR3 is TGTGCCAGCAGCGTAGGGCAGTCGAGCTCCTACGAGCAGTACTTC. Protein product: CASSVGQSSSYEQYF.

In nucleotides, the CDR3 is TGCAGTGCTAGAGACCCAGGGAGGAGAAGCTATGGCTACACCTTC. Amino acid sequence: CSARDPGRRSYGYTF. The rearrangement joins TRBV20-1 to TRBJ1-2; D possibly corresponds to TRBD1 (5 bases). CDR1 is DFQATT and CDR2 is SNEGSKA in the germline V gene (reference sequence). The CDR3 extends over 15 amino acids. Between the trimmed V and J ends, which lost 0 bases and 4 bases, there was a span of 15 bases.

The chain links TRBV28 to TRBJ1-2, with 7 bases lining up with TRBD1. Germline V CDR1 and CDR2: MDHEN, SYDVKM. This CDR3 contains 13 residues. V shed 3 bases and J 8 bases; nucleotides not matched to a gene: 6. Written as DNA, the CDR3 is TGTGCCAGCAGTTTCGGACAGGAAGACGGCTACACCTTC. Its protein is CASSFGQEDGYTF.

This clonotype appeared many times. This rearrangement joins TRBV18 to TRBJ1-1; D gene unclear. The CDR3 loop spans 12 amino acids. V gave up 0 bases and J gave up 6 bases, with 5 bases separating them. Per the germline V gene, CDR1 is KGHSH and CDR2 is LQKENI. The CDR3 DNA reads TGTGCCAGCTCACCACCGTGGTCTGAAGCTTTCTTT. This codes for CASSPPWSEAFF.

This clonotype has at least ten counts. V is TRBV2 and J is TRBJ2-2; D gene uncertain. V lost 4 bases, J lost 1 base, and 7 bases lay in between. The CDR3 has 14 residues. Per germline, CDR1 SNHLY and CDR2 FYNNEI. CDR3 protein: CASSGQENTGELFF. CDR3 bases: TGTGCCAGCAGTGGCCAGGAGAACACCGGGGAGCTGTTTTTT.

This clonotype was picked up many times. The rearrangement uses TRBV29-1 and TRBJ2-7; D gene ambiguous. This CDR3 has 13 amino acids. Germline loops: CDR1 SQVTM, CDR2 ANQGSEA. With 5 bases removed from V and 3 bases from J, the gap between germline ends came to 14 bases. CDR3 DNA: TGCAGCGTTTTAGCAGATGACGACTACGAGCAGTACTTC. The encoded protein is CSVLADDDYEQYF.

In this sample, this clonotype turned up many times. This chain links TRBV6-2 or TRBV6-3 with TRBJ2-2; TRBD2 is a possible D gene (6 bases). Trimming stripped 9 bases from V and 4 bases from J, with 15 bases between. The CDR3 runs 14 residues. Germline V lookup: CDR1 MNHEY, CDR2 SVGEGT. The chain's CDR3 is CASDLAATTGELFF. The CDR3 coding sequence is TGTGCCAGTGACTTAGCGGCGACCACCGGGGAGCTGTTTTTT.

The table lists this clonotype with many counts. V usage is TRBV19 and J usage is TRBJ1-2; possibly TRBD1 for D (5 bases). CDR1 is LNHDA, CDR2 SQIVND, per germline (reference sequence). The CDR3 loop spans 14 amino acids. V was clipped by 3 bases and J by 4 bases, with 12 bases between them. In nucleotides, the CDR3 is TGTGCCAGTAGTATGTGGGAAAGGGGCTATGGCTACACCTTC. Translating it yields CASSMWERGYGYTF.

The rearrangement uses TRBV11-2 and TRBJ2-2; D is possibly TRBD1 (5 bases). The CDR3 spans 14 residues. V was cut by 2 bases and J by 6 bases, with 10 bases left in between. Germline V lookup: CDR1 SGHAT, CDR2 FQNNGV. The CDR3 DNA follows: TGTGCCAGCAGCTTATCTTCCAGGGCCGGGGAGCTGTTTTTT. This codes for CASSLSSRAGELFF. Looking up the rest from reference TRBV11-2 and TRBJ2-2 gives the full variable domain: EAGVAQSPRYKIIEKRQSVAFWCNPISGHATLYWYQQILGQGPKLLIQFQNNGVVDDSQLPKDRFSAERLKGVDSTLKIQPAKLEDSAVYLCASSLSSRAGELFFGEGSRLTVL.

This clonotype was found many times. This chain connects TRBV6-5 to TRBJ2-5, with 8 bases matching TRBD2. The CDR3 consists of 17 residues. CDR1 and CDR2 (germline): MNHEY, SVGAGI. The V segment lost 7 bases and the J segment 2 bases; nucleotides outside the gene matches: 15. CDR3 nucleotide sequence: TGTGCCAGCATCGAACCTAAACTAGCGGAACTACAAGAGACCCAGTACTTC. Its protein product is CASIEPKLAELQETQYF.

This clonotype was counted at least ten times. CDR3 residues: CASSYVAGVYGYTF. CDR3 DNA: TGTGCCAGCAGTTACGTCGCAGGGGTCTATGGCTACACCTTC. The chain has TRBV6-5 and TRBJ1-2; perhaps TRBD1 as D (6 bases). The V gene's germline CDR1 is MNHEY and CDR2 SVGAGI. This CDR3 spans 14 amino acids. Trimming took off 2 bases at V and 4 bases at J, with 11 bases between the two ends.

Concerning this clonotype itself: At one end, the junction sequence differs from germline, possibly due to a read error. This chain joins TRBV6-5 and TRBJ2-7; 8 positions match TRBD2. The V gene's germline CDR1 is MNHEY and CDR2 SVGAGI. The CDR3 length is 15 residues. The CDR3 reads CAISFSAAGVSEQYF. As DNA, the CDR3 is TGTGCCATCAGTTTCTCGGCAGCGGGAGTGAGCGAGCAGTACTTC.

In this sample, this clonotype turned up many times. The chain couples TRBV11-2 to TRBJ1-3, with 7 bases fitting TRBD1. Germline V gives CDR1 SGHAT, CDR2 FQNNGV. This CDR3 comprises 15 residues. V lost 7 bases, J lost 0 bases, and 6 bases stayed unmatched. The CDR3 DNA sequence: TGTGCCAGCACCAGGGACAGTAACTCTGGAAACACCATATATTTT. Amino acid sequence: CASTRDSNSGNTIYF. The whole variable domain, remainder taken from reference TRBV11-2 and TRBJ1-3, is EAGVAQSPRYKIIEKRQSVAFWCNPISGHATLYWYQQILGQGPKLLIQFQNNGVVDDSQLPKDRFSAERLKGVDSTLKIQPAKLEDSAVYLCASTRDSNSGNTIYFGEGSWLTVV.

In its sample, this clonotype was seen many times. This chain uses TRBV9 with TRBJ2-7; 13 bases are a match to TRBD2. The germline V gene has CDR1 SGDLS and CDR2 YYNGEE. The CDR3 runs to 16 residues. The ends lost 4 bases at V and 3 bases at J; junction bases unmatched: 7. CDR3 sequence reads: CASSPGLAGEGYEQYF. The DNA of the CDR3 is TGTGCCAGCAGCCCCGGACTAGCGGGAGAGGGCTACGAGCAGTACTTC.

V usage is TRBV6-5 and J usage is TRBJ2-2; D uncertain. The CDR3 covers 10 residues. From germline, CDR1 is MNHEY and CDR2 SVGAGI. With 8 bases removed from V and 8 bases from J, the gap between germline ends came to 6 bases. The CDR3 spells CASEEGELFF. Here the CDR3 DNA reads TGTGCCAGCGAGGAGGGGGAGCTGTTTTTT.

In its sample, this clonotype was seen many times. This chain links TRBV10-3 with TRBJ2-2; 15 bases are a match to TRBD2. From germline, CDR1 is ENHRY and CDR2 SYGVKD. The V and J ends lost 6 bases and 4 bases, in that order; junction bases with no gene match: 3. This CDR3 region has 16 residues. This CDR3 is CAIRSGLAGGTGELFF. CDR3 coding DNA: TGTGCCATCAGGTCGGGACTAGCGGGAGGCACCGGGGAGCTGTTTTTT.

This clonotype was seen at least ten times. The chain couples TRBV11-2 to TRBJ1-2; TRBD1 is a possible D gene (6 bases). Germline-derived CDR1 and CDR2 are SGHAT and FQNNGV. The CDR3 contains 17 residues. Deletions cut 1 base from V and 4 bases from J, with 19 bases between. The CDR3 bases are TGTGCCAGCAGCTTAGGCCCCACAGGGATAAGGAGCTATGGCTACACCTTC. Its translation is CASSLGPTGIRSYGYTF.

In its sample, this clonotype was seen many times. V usage is TRBV5-8 and J usage is TRBJ1-2; D gene uncertain. CDR3 size: 12 residues. Germline assignment: CDR1 SGHTS and CDR2 YDEGEE. V lost 4 bases, J lost 7 bases, and 11 bases lay in between. The CDR3 here is CASSRLRVGYTF. CDR3 coding DNA: TGTGCCAGCAGCCGCCTGAGGGTTGGCTACACCTTC.

On this clonotype: At one end the junction does not follow the germline gene, possibly because of a read error. The rearrangement joins TRBV27 to TRBJ1-5; D is possibly TRBD1 (6 bases). Germline loops: CDR1 MNHEY, CDR2 SMNVEV (reference sequence). This CDR3 comprises 17 residues. The CDR3 loop is CASSPFPGQIIAQPQHF. CDR3 DNA: TGTGCCAGCAGTCCGTTCCCCGGACAGATAATAGCTCAGCCGCAGCATTTT.

The table lists this clonotype with many counts. The rearrangement uses TRBV11-2 and TRBJ1-1; no clear D gene. Germline assignment: CDR1 SGHAT and CDR2 FQNNGV. Trimming took off 6 bases at V and 8 bases at J, with 13 bases between the two ends. CDR3 length: 12 amino acids. CDR3 in DNA: TGTGCCAGCAGATTCGGGATTCGGGAAGCTTTCTTT. Protein: CASRFGIREAFF.